This is a list of T cell receptor beta chains from one sample in a study of cytomegalovirus exposure and HLA in healthy donors. TCRdb keeps only in-frame clones here, not all; method: immunoSEQ multiplex PCR. This sample has 95,000 to 100,000 clones, with around 77% found just once. The sample comprised PBMCs. The receptors stem from a man between 35 and 55 years old in good health and CMV-seronegative. CDR3s include the opening cysteine and the closing phenylalanine or tryptophan. A D gene is named only where the DNA matches it firmly. Rows may omit the clone size; those that give it use once, few, many or a size class.

-,TRBV7-2,TRBJ2-2,-,TGTGCCAGCAGCTTTAGTCCCGGGGAGCTGTTTTTT,CASSFSPGELFF
-,TRBV18,TRBJ2-3,TRBD1,TGTGCCAGCTCACCAAACGGACAGGGTGCGAATACGCAGTATTTT,CASSPNGQGANTQYF
-,TRBV10-3,TRBJ2-3,TRBD2,TGTGCCATCAGGGTAGCGGGGACTAGCACAGATACGCAGTATTTT,CAIRVAGTSTDTQYF
-,TRBV6-4,TRBJ2-3,-,TGTGCCAGCAGGACACTAGCAACTAGCACAGATACGCAGTATTTT,CASRTLATSTDTQYF
few,TRBV13,TRBJ1-1,-,TGTGCCAGCAGCCCCGACAGGACTGAAGCTTTCTTT,CASSPDRTEAFF
-,TRBV6-5,TRBJ1-6,-,TGTGCCAGCAGAACGGGGGTTGGGTCACCCCTCCACTTT,CASRTGVGSPLHF
-,TRBV5-6,TRBJ2-5,-,TGTGCCAGCAGCTCAGTTCGGGGGGCAGAGACCCAGTACTTC,CASSSVRGAETQYF
-,TRBV6-1,TRBJ1-6,-,TGTGCCAGCAGTGTCGAAGGCGGGTATAATTCACCCCTCCACTTT,CASSVEGGYNSPLHF
-,TRBV27,TRBJ1-2,-,TGTGCCAGCAGTCCCGTATGGGGGGAGGCTAACTATGGCTACACCTTC,CASSPVWGEANYGYTF
-,TRBV9,TRBJ1-5,-,TGTGCCAGCAGCGGGGGCAGCAATCAGCCCCAGCATTTT,CASSGGSNQPQHF
-,TRBV5-6,TRBJ2-2,TRBD2,TGTGCCAGCAGCTTCGCGACTAGCGGGACGGTAACCGGGGAGCTGTTTTTT,CASSFATSGTVTGELFF
-,TRBV6-5,TRBJ2-7,TRBD2,TGTGCCAGCAGTTACAAGGCGGGGGGGCCCTACGAGCAGTACTTC,CASSYKAGGPYEQYF
-,TRBV5-4,TRBJ2-7,-,TGTGCCAGCAGCTTGAGTTCTATACCCTACGAGCAGTACTTC,CASSLSSIPYEQYF
-,TRBV10-3,TRBJ1-4,-,TGTGCCATCAGTGAAGAGGTCATCGCAGTGGAAAAACTGTTTTTT,CAISEEVIAVEKLFF
-,TRBV7-2,TRBJ1-2,TRBD1,TGTGCCAGCAGCCCGGGACAGGGATTGGTCTATGGCTACACCTTC,CASSPGQGLVYGYTF
few,TRBV28,TRBJ1-2,TRBD1,TGTGCCAGCAGTTTCGCTCGAACAGGGGTACTTTACGGCTACACCTTC,CASSFARTGVLYGYTF
-,TRBV11-2,TRBJ2-5,-,TGTGCCAGCAGCCTGAGCATCCTAGAGGGAGAGACCCAGTACTTC,CASSLSILEGETQYF
-,TRBV6-5,TRBJ1-2,TRBD1,TGTGCCAGCTCGAACCCAGGGGGTTACTATGGCTACACCTTC,CASSNPGGYYGYTF
few,TRBV7-2,TRBJ1-1,-,TGTGCCAGCAGCGTAAGTGAGAGTCGGGCTGAAGCTTTCTTT,CASSVSESRAEAFF
-,TRBV4-1,TRBJ2-1,TRBD2,TGCGCCAGCAGCCAAGCTAGCGGGATACCTTACAATGAGCAGTTCTTC,CASSQASGIPYNEQFF
-,TRBV28,TRBJ1-5,TRBD1,TGTGCCAGCAGTGGCGAACAGGGGGCAAGGTACAATCAGCCCCAGCATTTT,CASSGEQGARYNQPQHF
few,TRBV7-9,TRBJ1-1,-,TGTGCCAGCAGCCTAGGGGGGGTACCTGAAGCTTTCTTT,CASSLGGVPEAFF
once,TRBV5-4,TRBJ2-2,-,TGTGCCAGCAGCTTGGCCGGTACCGGGGAGCTGTTTTTT,CASSLAGTGELFF
-,TRBV27,TRBJ1-5,TRBD1,TGTGCCAGCAGTTTAAATCCAGGGGGCGGGCAGCCCCAGCATTTT,CASSLNPGGGQPQHF
once,TRBV5-4,TRBJ1-1,-,TGTGCCAGCAGATCCGTTGCGGGCCCCACTGAAGCTTTCTTT,CASRSVAGPTEAFF
-,TRBV6-1,TRBJ1-1,-,TGTGCCAGCAGTGGGGTGGGCGGCGGGGCCACTGAAGCTTTCTTT,CASSGVGGGATEAFF
-,TRBV2,TRBJ1-1,-,TGTGCCAGCAGTGAAACAGGGATGAACACTGAAGCTTTCTTT,CASSETGMNTEAFF
-,TRBV7-9,TRBJ1-6,-,TGTGCCAGCAGCTTCACAGGGTATAATTCACCCCTCCACTTT,CASSFTGYNSPLHF
-,TRBV5-1,TRBJ1-2,TRBD1,TGCGCCAGCAGCTTGTTCACCCGTCGACAGGGGGAAAGGGGCTACACCTTC,CASSLFTRRQGERGYTF
-,TRBV5-1,TRBJ2-1,-,TGCGCCAGCAGCTTAGGGGACTCGACGTACAATGAGCAGTTCTTC,CASSLGDSTYNEQFF
-,TRBV18,TRBJ2-3,-,TGTGCCAGCTCACCGTACACAGATACGCAGTATTTT,CASSPYTDTQYF
few,TRBV5-1,TRBJ2-3,TRBD2,TGCGCCAGCAGCTTTATTCTAGCGGGCACAGATACGCAGTATTTT,CASSFILAGTDTQYF
few,TRBV6-1,TRBJ2-2,-,TGTGCCAGCAGTGAAAGTAGAGAGCTGTTTTTT,CASSESRELFF
-,TRBV30,TRBJ1-1,-,TGTGCCTGGAGTTCAGGGTCGAACACTGAAGCTTTCTTT,CAWSSGSNTEAFF
-,TRBV7-6,TRBJ2-2,-,TGTGCCAGCAGCTTAGATATGGCCCACCCGAACACCGGGGAGCTGTTTTTT,CASSLDMAHPNTGELFF
-,TRBV10-1,TRBJ2-7,TRBD1,TGCGCCAGCAGCCCTGACAGGGTTAAGCAGTACTTC,CASSPDRVKQYF
-,TRBV6-5,TRBJ2-7,TRBD2,TGTGCCAGCAGTCCCGGGGGGAGCTCCTACGAGCAGTACTTC,CASSPGGSSYEQYF
-,TRBV6-1,TRBJ2-2,TRBD2,TGTGCCAGCGGAGTGGGACTAGCAGAATCCGGGGAGCTGTTTTTT,CASGVGLAESGELFF
-,TRBV5-4,TRBJ2-3,-,TGTGCCAGCAGCCCCGAAGGTGGTCGCAGGGGTACGCAGTATTTT,CASSPEGGRRGTQYF
-,TRBV5-1,TRBJ2-1,-,TGCGCCAGCAGCTTGACGCCTAGCTCCTACAATGAGCAGTTCTTC,CASSLTPSSYNEQFF
-,TRBV11-2,TRBJ2-7,TRBD1,TGTGCCAGCAGCTTAGAGAGGACAGGACATTCCCCCGAGCAGTACTTC,CASSLERTGHSPEQYF
few,TRBV7-9,TRBJ1-2,TRBD1,TGTGCCAGCAGCTTCCAGGGGGCAGGAGGCTACACCTTC,CASSFQGAGGYTF
-,TRBV7-9,TRBJ2-2,-,TGTGCCAGCAGCACGCTAACGGCGGGGTCCGGGGAGCTGTTTTTT,CASSTLTAGSGELFF
once,TRBV9,TRBJ1-4,TRBD1,TGTGCCAGCAGCCCCGCGGAGACAGGGGGCAGTGAAAAACTGTTTTTT,CASSPAETGGSEKLFF
few,TRBV6-1,TRBJ1-4,TRBD1,TGTGCCAGCAGTGAGATGGGACAGGGTAATGAAAAACTGTTTTTT,CASSEMGQGNEKLFF
-,TRBV4-2,TRBJ2-7,TRBD2,TGTGCCAGCAGCCAAGTATCAGCGGGGGCCTCCTACGAGCAGTACTTC,CASSQVSAGASYEQYF
once,TRBV5-1,TRBJ2-1,TRBD2,TGCGCCAGCAGCGGGGGACTAGCGGGATACAATGAGCAGTTCTTC,CASSGGLAGYNEQFF